This T cell receptor beta chain was sequenced for a study of blood T cell repertoires in COVID-19. Whole-study context: T cells, B-cell-depleted T cells, or PBMCs provided the cDNA or gDNA that served as material.

Notes on this clone: Other DNA sequences within the sample encode an identical CDR3.

V trimming: 5 bases; J trimming: 4 bases; junction bases outside the gene matches: 0. Germline V gene data show CDR1 as LNHDA and CDR2 as SQIVND (reference sequence). The CDR3 has 12 residues. Sequenced by immunoSEQ multiplex PCR; TCRdb stores in-frame clones only, minus some. The sample yields 120,000 to 150,000 clones, 80% to 90% seen once. The chain recombines TRBV19 with TRBJ2-7; 9 nucleotides match TRBD1. This receptor was obtained from a human donor with acute or convalescent COVID-19. The donor label of this sample is uncertain. Sequencing was carried out using peripheral blood. CDR3 sequence reads: CASSDRGYEQYF. In DNA form, the CDR3 reads TGTGCCAGTAGTGACAGGGGGTACGAGCAGTACTTC.